The 17 T cell receptor beta chains listed next were all sequenced from one sample in a study of blood T cell repertoires in COVID-19 (dated by TCRdb to about 2020). Libraries were built with the immunoSEQ multiplex PCR assay. TCRdb obtained this table from immuneACCESS and retained in-frame rearrangements with V and J assigned. These tables miss some clones; where compared with another copy, unresolved V genes account for less than half of the shortfall, and the remainder is unexplained. The sample includes roughly 160,000 clones, with approximately 81% observed a single time. The ten largest clonotypes hold more than 1% of the sample. Input material: peripheral blood. The receptors derive from a middle-aged man with acute or convalescent COVID-19.

The rearrangement uses TRBV13 and TRBJ2-6; possible D gene TRBD1, 6 bases. Between the trimmed V and J ends, which lost 2 bases and 4 bases, there was a span of 9 bases. There are 15 residues in the CDR3. CDR1 PRHDT and CDR2 FYEKMQ come from the germline V gene (reference sequence). The CDR3 here is CASSLSGAGANVLTF. CDR3 DNA: TGTGCCAGCAGCTTATCAGGGGCGGGGGCCAACGTCCTGACTTTC.

The chain uses TRBV5-6 and TRBJ2-5; 10 nucleotides match TRBD1. Germline CDR1 is SGHDT and CDR2 is YYEEEE. The V gene end was trimmed by 0 bases and the J gene end by 1 base; junction bases not matched to a gene: 12. The CDR3 extends over 19 amino acids. The CDR3 loop is CASSLVLGQGRVGQETQYF. In DNA, the CDR3 is TGTGCCAGCAGCTTGGTTTTGGGACAGGGGCGAGTCGGCCAAGAGACCCAGTACTTC.

Concerning this clone itself: An end of the junction differs from the germline gene, which may be a read error. CDR3: CASSLNRDRGGNSPLHF. The DNA of the CDR3 is TGTGCTAGCAGCCTGAACCGGGACAGGGGAGGTAATTCACCCCTCCACTTT. The chain uses TRBV7-7 and TRBJ1-6, with 10 positions matching TRBD1. Germline loops: CDR1 SSHAT, CDR2 FNYEAQ (reference sequence). The CDR3 is 17 amino acids.

The genes are TRBV5-1 and TRBJ2-7, with D possibly matching TRBD1 (6 bases). CDR1 and CDR2 from the germline V gene are SGHRS and YFSETQ. Trimming removed 2 bases from V and 4 bases from J, with 10 bases in between. The CDR3 runs to 13 residues. CDR3 DNA sequence: TGCGCCAGCAGCTTACAGGGCGGGTACGAGCAGTACTTC. Translation gives CASSLQGGYEQYF.

This rearrangement joins TRBV7-2 to TRBJ2-1, with 8 nucleotides matching TRBD2. The CDR3 loop spans 16 amino acids. With 5 bases clipped from V and 4 bases from J, the junction kept 10 bases outside the gene matches. Germline V gene sequence: CDR1 SGHTA, CDR2 FQGNSA. CDR3 sequence: CASSPSSGGLYNEQFF. The CDR3 DNA follows: TGTGCCAGCAGCCCTTCAAGCGGGGGACTATACAATGAGCAGTTCTTC.

V gene TRBV7-3 combines with J gene TRBJ2-7; 7 bases match TRBD1. V lost 2 bases and J lost 5; bases outside the gene matches: 6. CDR1 is SGHTA and CDR2 is FQGTGA in the germline V gene. This CDR3 is built from 14 residues. The CDR3 region is CASSLDGRGNEQYF. CDR3 nucleotides: TGTGCCAGCAGCTTAGATGGCAGGGGGAACGAGCAGTACTTC.

This clone was observed a few times. The rearrangement uses TRBV29-1 and TRBJ2-3; 10 bases agree with TRBD2. The germline gives CDR1 SQVTM, CDR2 ANQGSEA. V shed 6 bases, J shed 4 bases, and the junction held 13 bases outside the gene matches. This CDR3 comprises 16 residues. The CDR3 DNA follows: TGCAGCGTGAAGGGGAGCCCAAGCGGGGGGGCAGATACGCAGTATTTT. Amino acids: CSVKGSPSGGADTQYF.

V is TRBV28 and J is TRBJ1-2; D possibly corresponds to TRBD1 (6 bases). From germline, CDR1 is MDHEN and CDR2 SYDVKM. The CDR3 runs to 15 residues. With 4 bases removed from V and 4 bases from J, the gap between germline ends came to 16 bases. DNA of the CDR3: TGTGCCAGCAGTTCACCCCAGGGGTATAGCTATGGCTACACCTTC. Protein product: CASSSPQGYSYGYTF.

This chain links TRBV14 with TRBJ1-2; possibly TRBD1 for D (6 bases). V lost 5 bases and J lost 3, with 10 bases in between. This CDR3 has 13 amino acids. CDR1 and CDR2 from the germline V gene are SGHDN and FVKESK. The CDR3 loop is CASSRDTYYGYTF. CDR3 DNA: TGTGCCAGCAGCAGGGACACCTACTATGGCTACACCTTC.

CDR3 DNA: TGTGCCAGCAGCTCCGACTCCCGGAGGGCTGTCGACGAGCAGTACTTC. Amino acid sequence: CASSSDSRRAVDEQYF. The genes are TRBV7-2 and TRBJ2-7; a possible D gene is TRBD2 (6 bases). The V end was cut by 4 bases, the J end by 5 bases, with 21 bases between. The CDR3 contains 16 residues. Germline assignment: CDR1 SGHTA and CDR2 FQGNSA. The full variable domain, with the rest looked up from reference TRBV7-2 and TRBJ2-7, is GAGVSQSPSNKVTEKGKDVELRCDPISGHTALYWYRQSLGQGLEFLIYFQGNSAPDKSGLPSDRFSAERTGGSVSTLTIQRTQQEDSAVYLCASSSDSRRAVDEQYFGPGTRLTVT.

CDR3 residues: CASSFGQGSEAFF. The CDR3 coding sequence is TGTGCCAGCAGCTTCGGTCAGGGGTCTGAAGCTTTCTTT. V and J are TRBV7-3 and TRBJ1-1, with D perhaps TRBD1 (6 bases). V lost 3 bases and J 6 bases, leaving 11 bases between the germline ends. Per germline, CDR1 SGHTA and CDR2 FQGTGA. The CDR3 runs to 13 residues.

This clone was found once. The V gene is TRBV18, the J gene TRBJ1-1; weak D call: TRBD1 (6 bases). V gave up 6 bases and J gave up 3 bases, with 14 bases separating them. Germline CDR1 is KGHSH and CDR2 is LQKENI. This CDR3 is built from 14 residues. The CDR3 protein is CASSQRQEYTEAFF. The CDR3 DNA follows: TGTGCCAGCTCCCAGAGACAGGAATACACTGAAGCTTTCTTT.

This chain links TRBV14 with TRBJ2-2; D not resolved. Looked up from germline, CDR1 is SGHDN and CDR2 is FVKESK. This CDR3 has 15 residues. Trimming took off 0 bases at V and 4 bases at J, with 9 bases between the two ends. The CDR3 is CASSQDRPGTGELFF. The CDR3 DNA reads TGTGCCAGCAGCCAAGATAGGCCGGGCACCGGGGAGCTGTTTTTT.

This clone was counted once. CDR3 sequence: CASSYRDRAVNTEAFF. The CDR3 region has the DNA TGTGCCAGCAGTTACCGGGACAGGGCAGTGAACACTGAAGCTTTCTTT. This chain links TRBV5-6 with TRBJ1-1; TRBD1 matches 9 bases. Trimming removed 5 bases from V and 0 bases from J; junction bases left unmatched: 8. The CDR3 length is 16 residues. Germline values: CDR1 SGHDT, CDR2 YYEEEE.

The CDR3 region is CASSFGLSSYNEQFF. As DNA, the CDR3 is TGTGCCAGCAGCTTCGGACTTAGCTCCTACAATGAGCAGTTCTTC. This chain joins TRBV7-3 and TRBJ2-1, with D possibly TRBD2 on 5 matching bases. Trimming took 3 bases from V and 0 from J, leaving 9 bases between them. The CDR3 has 15 amino acids. Germline CDR1 SGHTA, CDR2 FQGTGA.

This chain joins TRBV2 and TRBJ1-6; D not certain. Germline V gene sequence: CDR1 SNHLY, CDR2 FYNNEI. This CDR3 has 16 amino acids. V shed 3 bases and J shed 3 bases, with 12 bases lying between them. CDR3 sequence: CASSDGSTIYNSPLHF. The CDR3 bases are TGTGCCAGCAGTGACGGTTCCACCATCTATAATTCACCCCTCCACTTT.

The V gene is TRBV5-6, the J gene TRBJ2-5; 14 bases agree with TRBD2. V lost 4 bases and J lost 4; bases outside the gene matches: 12. The CDR3 contains 18 residues. Germline-derived CDR1 and CDR2 are SGHDT and YYEEEE. CDR3 sequence (DNA): TGTGCCAGCAGCGCGCTAAAGACTAGCGGGGGGGCCGGAGAGACCCAGTACTTC. It yields the protein CASSALKTSGGAGETQYF.